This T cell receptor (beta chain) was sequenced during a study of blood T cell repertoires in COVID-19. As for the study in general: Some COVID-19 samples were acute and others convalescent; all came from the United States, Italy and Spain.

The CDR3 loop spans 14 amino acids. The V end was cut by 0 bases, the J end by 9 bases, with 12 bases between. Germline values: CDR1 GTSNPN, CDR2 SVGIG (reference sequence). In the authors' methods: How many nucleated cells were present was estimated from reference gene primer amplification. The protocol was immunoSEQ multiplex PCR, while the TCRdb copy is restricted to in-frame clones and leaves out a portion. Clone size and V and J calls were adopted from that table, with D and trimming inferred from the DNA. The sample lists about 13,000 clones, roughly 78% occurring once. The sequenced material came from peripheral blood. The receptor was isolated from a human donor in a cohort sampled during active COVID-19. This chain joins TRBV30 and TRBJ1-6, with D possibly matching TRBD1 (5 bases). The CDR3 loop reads CAWSVGAGSSPLHF. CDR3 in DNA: TGTGCCTGGAGTGTAGGGGCGGGGTCTTCACCCCTCCACTTT. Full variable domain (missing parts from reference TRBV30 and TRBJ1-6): SQTIHQWPATLVQPVGSPLSLECTVEGTSNPNLYWYRQAAGRGLQLLFYSVGIGQISSEVPQNLSASRPQDRQFILSSKKLLLSDSGFYLCAWSVGAGSSPLHFGNGTRLTVT.